Each of the 27 T cell receptor beta chains below was sequenced from the same sample in a study of memory CD4+ T cells and cytomegalovirus serostatus. Single viable CD3+CD4+CD8-CD45RO+ cells were sorted as the memory CD4+ T cells. The data were produced by immunoSEQ multiplex PCR, yet TCRdb's version contains in-frame clones alone and is incomplete. The table shows about 62,000 clones, with 75% to 80% occurring only once. Sequenced sample: memory CD4+ T cells from blood. The receptors come from an adult in good health and CMV-seropositive.

This chain connects TRBV30 to TRBJ1-2; D is unresolved. The germline gives CDR1 GTSNPN, CDR2 SVGIG (reference sequence). The ends were cut back, 0 bases at V and 8 bases at J, with 10 bases in the middle. This CDR3 region has 12 residues. CDR3 sequence: CAWSVSRRGYTF. Written as DNA, the CDR3 is TGTGCCTGGAGTGTCTCCAGGCGGGGCTACACCTTC.

The chain combines TRBV5-1 with TRBJ2-1; D remains unclear. The ends were cut back, 2 bases at V and 6 bases at J, with 9 bases in the middle. CDR1 is SGHRS and CDR2 is YFSETQ in the germline V gene. This CDR3 spans 13 amino acids. CDR3 sequence (DNA): TGCGCCAGCAGCTTCGACGGACGCAATGAGCAGTTCTTC. It yields the protein CASSFDGRNEQFF.

The chain couples TRBV11-1 to TRBJ2-1; 10 bases are a match to TRBD2. The CDR3 length is 16 residues. From germline, CDR1 is SGHAT and CDR2 FQDESV (reference sequence). Trimming at V came to 1 base and at J to 8 bases, leaving 8 bases not matched to a gene. The CDR3: CASSLGTSGLVDEQFF. DNA of the CDR3: TGTGCCAGCAGCTTAGGGACTAGCGGTTTGGTGGATGAGCAGTTCTTC.

The J gene is TRBJ2-7, the V gene TRBV5-1, with a tentative D call TRBD1 (5 bases). Trimming left V 6 bases short and J 5 bases short, with 9 bases between. The CDR3 sequence is 11 residues long. The germline CDR1 and CDR2 sequences are SGHRS and YFSETQ. CDR3 bases: TGCGCCAGCACAGGGTTCAACGAGCAGTACTTC. Its translation is CASTGFNEQYF.

The genes are TRBV2 and TRBJ1-2; D is ambiguous. CDR1 SNHLY and CDR2 FYNNEI come from the germline V gene. The V and J ends lost 4 bases and 8 bases respectively, with 11 bases between them. The CDR3 length is 12 residues. The CDR3 region is CASSATLTGYTF. The CDR3 region has the DNA TGTGCCAGCAGTGCCACCTTGACCGGCTACACCTTC.

This chain joins TRBV4-1 and TRBJ2-7; D remains unclear. There are 13 residues in the CDR3. Trimming removed 4 bases from V and 3 bases from J, with 10 bases in between. CDR1 and CDR2 from the germline V gene are MGHRA and YSYEKL. The CDR3 spells CASSPKDDYEQYF. The CDR3 DNA is TGCGCCAGCAGCCCCAAGGATGACTACGAGCAGTACTTC.

The count of this clone is one. The chain has TRBV28 and TRBJ2-1; D call uncertain. CDR1 and CDR2 from the germline V gene are MDHEN and SYDVKM. There are 16 residues in the CDR3. The germline V and J ends were trimmed by 4 bases and 0 bases, with 13 bases remaining between them. The CDR3 coding sequence is TGTGCCAGCAGTTGGAAGCTCGTGAGCTCCTACAATGAGCAGTTCTTC. It specifies CASSWKLVSSYNEQFF.

This sequence joins TRBV5-4 and TRBJ1-1; tentative D call: TRBD1 (6 bases). V was pared by 4 bases and J by 1 base, with 17 bases between. The CDR3 is made up of 16 amino acids. The germline V gene has CDR1 SGHNT and CDR2 YYREEE (reference sequence). The chain's CDR3 is CASSKGGGWANTEAFF. The CDR3 region has the DNA TGTGCCAGCAGCAAAGGGGGAGGGTGGGCGAACACTGAAGCTTTCTTT. The entire variable domain, with the rest obtained from reference TRBV5-4 and TRBJ1-1, is as follows: ETGVTQSPTHLIKTRGQQVTLRCSSQSGHNTVSWYQQALGQGPQFIFQYYREEENGRGNFPPRFSGLQFPNYSSELNVNALELDDSALYLCASSKGGGWANTEAFFGQGTRLTVV.

This clone was recorded many times. The chain is built from TRBV12-1 and TRBJ1-5; the tabulated D call, TRBD1, remains unverified against the DNA. TRBV12-1 is recorded as a pseudogene. This CDR3 spans 11 amino acids. The CDR3 coding sequence is TGTGCCAGCAGCCAGAATCAGCCCCAGCATTTT. Residues: CASSQNQPQHF.

This clone was seen only once. The V gene is TRBV2, the J gene TRBJ2-5; 7 nucleotides align to TRBD1. V was clipped by 5 bases and J by 6 bases; unmatched bases: 15. Germline V gives CDR1 SNHLY, CDR2 FYNNEI. This CDR3 is built from 16 residues. CDR3: CASSRRAEGAQKTQYF. As DNA, the CDR3 is TGTGCCAGCAGTAGACGCGCTGAGGGGGCTCAGAAGACCCAGTACTTC.

V usage is TRBV28 and J usage is TRBJ2-4; D ambiguous. The V gene's germline CDR1 is MDHEN and CDR2 SYDVKM. Trimming removed 6 bases from V and 0 bases from J, with 12 bases in between. The CDR3 has 15 amino acids. The chain's CDR3 is CASRMDGLAKNIQYF. CDR3 in DNA: TGTGCCAGCAGGATGGACGGGTTAGCCAAAAACATTCAGTACTTC. The variable domain in full, completed from reference TRBV28 and TRBJ2-4, reads DVKVTQSSRYLVKRTGEKVFLECVQDMDHENMFWYRQDPGLGLRLIYFSYDVKMKEKGDIPEGYSVSREKKERFSLILESASTNQTSMYLCASRMDGLAKNIQYFGAGTRLSVL.

The chain joins TRBV2 to TRBJ2-7; tentatively, D is TRBD1 or TRBD2 (5 bases each). CDR1 and CDR2 (germline): SNHLY, FYNNEI. This CDR3 region has 14 residues. Trimming stripped 8 bases from V and 1 base from J, with 15 bases between. CDR3 residues: CASAWDPSSYEQYF. CDR3 nucleotide sequence: TGTGCCAGCGCTTGGGACCCCAGTTCCTACGAGCAGTACTTC. Variable domain in full (rest from reference TRBV2 and TRBJ2-7): EPEVTQTPSHQVTQMGQEVILRCVPISNHLYFYWYRQILGQKVEFLVSFYNNEISEKSEIFDDQFSVERPDGSNFTLKIRSTKLEDSAMYFCASAWDPSSYEQYFGPGTRLTVT.

V usage is TRBV5-1 and J usage is TRBJ2-2, with 10 bases fitting TRBD2. In germline, CDR1 is SGHRS, CDR2 YFSETQ. This CDR3 region has 16 residues. Trimming removed 9 bases from V and 5 bases from J; junction bases left unmatched: 13. The CDR3 sequence: CATTALGLAETGELFF. CDR3 nucleotides: TGCGCCACCACAGCTCTAGGACTAGCGGAGACCGGGGAGCTGTTTTTT.

V and J are TRBV4-2 and TRBJ2-7; D is uncertain. CDR3 length equals 14 residues. V was clipped by 1 base and J by 3 bases, with 10 bases between them. Germline CDR1 and CDR2: LGHNA and YNFKEQ. Here the CDR3 reads CASSQVGQDYEQYF. Written as DNA, the CDR3 is TGTGCCAGCAGCCAAGTCGGGCAGGACTACGAGCAGTACTTC.

This clone was counted between two and nine times. V is TRBV6-1 and J is TRBJ1-2, with D possibly being TRBD1 (6 bases). This CDR3 region has 13 residues. V lost 1 base and J 8 bases, leaving 11 bases between the germline ends. Germline lookup yields CDR1 MNHNS and CDR2 SASEGT. CDR3 region: CASSEDRVKGYTF. CDR3 nucleotide sequence: TGTGCCAGCAGTGAAGACAGGGTAAAGGGCTACACCTTC.

This clone was found a few times. The chain carries TRBV29-1 and TRBJ2-2; 14 bases agree with TRBD2. CDR3 size: 15 residues. After removal of 4 bases from V and 6 bases from J, the junction contained 4 bases not matched to a gene. Germline V CDR1 and CDR2: SQVTM, ANQGSEA. In DNA form, the CDR3 reads TGCAGCGTTGCGACTAGCGGGGGGGCTCCCGGGGAGCTGTTTTTT. Its translation: CSVATSGGAPGELFF.

V usage is TRBV30 and J usage is TRBJ2-7, with 15 bases lining up with TRBD2. The V segment lost 1 base and the J segment 7 bases; nucleotides outside the gene matches: 11. Germline V gene sequence: CDR1 GTSNPN, CDR2 SVGIG (reference sequence). The CDR3 spans 17 residues. The CDR3 nucleotides read TGTGCCTGGAGTGGGACTAGCGGGAGGGCCGTTTGGGGGGAGCAGTACTTC. Translated: CAWSGTSGRAVWGEQYF.

This rearrangement joins TRBV5-1 to TRBJ2-5; D may be TRBD1 (5 bases). CDR1 and CDR2 from the germline V gene are SGHRS and YFSETQ. V lost 1 base and J lost 5, with 12 bases in between. The CDR3 has 14 amino acids. The chain's CDR3 is CASSLSGAWETQYF. In DNA, the CDR3 is TGCGCCAGCAGCTTGTCTGGGGCGTGGGAGACCCAGTACTTC.

The V and J genes are TRBV6-6 and TRBJ1-2, with 11 bases fitting TRBD1. The CDR3 length is 14 residues. V shed 4 bases, J shed 6 bases, and the junction held 4 bases outside the gene matches. Germline V gene data show CDR1 as MNHNY and CDR2 as SVGAGI (reference sequence). CDR3 loop: CASSWDRGNDGYTF. CDR3 DNA: TGTGCCAGCAGTTGGGACAGGGGGAACGATGGCTACACCTTC.

Here the CDR3 reads CSVDAVNTEAFF. In DNA form, the CDR3 reads TGCAGCGTTGACGCGGTGAACACTGAAGCTTTCTTT. This chain links TRBV29-1 with TRBJ1-1; no reliable D call. Germline loops: CDR1 SQVTM, CDR2 ANQGSEA. V lost 3 bases and J 0 bases, leaving 5 bases between the germline ends. The CDR3 length is 12 residues.

The rearrangement joins TRBV6-5 to TRBJ1-2, with D tentatively TRBD1 (6 bases). V lost 6 bases and J lost 5, with 16 bases in between. CDR3 length: 14 residues. CDR1 and CDR2 from the germline V gene are MNHEY and SVGAGI. In DNA, the CDR3 is TGTGCCAGCAGCTCCGCAGGGGCGCGGTATGGCTACACCTTC. Amino acid sequence: CASSSAGARYGYTF.

This clone has just one count. The chain carries TRBV5-1 and TRBJ2-2, with D perhaps matching TRBD2 (7 bases). There are 16 residues in the CDR3. Germline CDR1 SGHRS, CDR2 YFSETQ. Trimming left V 1 base short and J 3 bases short, with 13 bases between. The chain's CDR3 is CASSLNRGADTGELFF. In DNA form, the CDR3 reads TGCGCCAGCAGCTTGAACCGGGGGGCAGACACCGGGGAGCTGTTTTTT.

This clone has only a few counts. The chain links TRBV29-1 to TRBJ1-5; D perhaps matches TRBD1 (5 bases). The V end lost 6 bases, the J end lost 5 bases, and 11 bases lay between the germline ends. The CDR3 length is 12 residues. Germline loops: CDR1 SQVTM, CDR2 ANQGSEA. The CDR3 nucleotides read TGCAGCGTCAAGACAGCCGATCAGCCCCAGCATTTT. Translating it yields CSVKTADQPQHF.

The chain employs TRBV21-1 and TRBJ2-7; TRBD1, the D gene given by the table, was not confirmed from the DNA. TRBV21-1 is assigned pseudogene status. The CDR3 runs 16 residues. The CDR3: CASSSIQDSSSYEQYF. The DNA for the CDR3 is TGTGCCAGCAGCTCAATACAGGACAGCTCTTCCTACGAGCAGTACTTC.

Here the CDR3 DNA reads TGTGCCAGCAGCCCACGGACCGGCCCAAGTAACTATGGCTACACCTTC. It encodes CASSPRTGPSNYGYTF. This rearrangement joins TRBV11-1 to TRBJ1-2; D gene ambiguous. Trimming took off 5 bases at V and 1 base at J, with 17 bases between the two ends. This CDR3 has 16 amino acids. Looked up from germline, CDR1 is SGHAT and CDR2 is FQDESV (reference sequence).

The chain couples TRBV10-3 to TRBJ1-4, with D hard to call. Germline assignment: CDR1 ENHRY and CDR2 SYGVKD. Trimming took off 3 bases at V and 7 bases at J, with 12 bases between the two ends. CDR3 length: 14 amino acids. The chain's CDR3 is CAISERGSPEKLFF. The CDR3 bases are TGTGCCATCAGTGAAAGAGGGTCCCCTGAAAAACTGTTTTTT.

The chain employs TRBV29-1 and TRBJ1-5; 7 positions agree with TRBD1. Per the germline V gene, CDR1 is SQVTM and CDR2 is ANQGSEA. There are 12 residues in the CDR3. After removal of 4 bases from V and 7 bases from J, the junction contained 4 bases not matched to a gene. In DNA, the CDR3 is TGCAGCGTTGGACAGGGTAACCAGCCCCAGCATTTT. The encoded protein is CSVGQGNQPQHF.